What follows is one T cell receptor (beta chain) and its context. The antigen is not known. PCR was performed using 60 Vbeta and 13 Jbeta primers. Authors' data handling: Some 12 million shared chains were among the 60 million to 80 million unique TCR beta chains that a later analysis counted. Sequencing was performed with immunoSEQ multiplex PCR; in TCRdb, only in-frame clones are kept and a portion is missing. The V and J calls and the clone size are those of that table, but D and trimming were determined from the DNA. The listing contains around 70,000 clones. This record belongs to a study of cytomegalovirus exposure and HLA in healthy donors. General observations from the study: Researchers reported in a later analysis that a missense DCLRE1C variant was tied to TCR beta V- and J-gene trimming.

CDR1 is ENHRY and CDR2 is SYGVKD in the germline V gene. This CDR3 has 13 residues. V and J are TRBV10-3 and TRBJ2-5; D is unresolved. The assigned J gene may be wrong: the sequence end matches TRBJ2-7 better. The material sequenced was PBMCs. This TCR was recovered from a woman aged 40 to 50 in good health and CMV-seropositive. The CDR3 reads CAIRPGPDYEQYF. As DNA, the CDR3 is TGTGCCATCAGGCCTGGGCCCGACTACGAGCAGTACTTC.